The clone carrying this T cell receptor beta chain was detected many times. The antigen is unknown. This sample was included in a study of early T cells in non-severe SARS-CoV-2 infection. Individual cDNA molecules received unique molecular identifiers during library preparation. TCRdb passed the 5' RACE reads through MiXCR, listing each CDR3 protein once. In the table there are tens of thousands of distinct CDR3 sequences, roughly 13% of which are singletons. V lost 3 bases and J lost 7; bases outside the gene matches: 5. Germline lookup yields CDR1 SQVTM and CDR2 ANQGSEA. This CDR3 is built from 14 residues. Findings and limits, study-wide: Private and CD4 specificities were missed by VDJdb matching, which favored anti-spike CD8 responses.

The J gene is TRBJ2-2, the V gene TRBV29-1; 10 nucleotides agree with TRBD2. The source was whole blood, collected at baseline. The clonotype originates from an adult who was a healthcare worker with PCR-confirmed SARS-CoV-2 infection or an uninfected control (not recorded which). As DNA, the CDR3 is TGCAGCGTTGACAGCGGGAGGGTACACGGGGAGCTGTTTTTT. Translating gives CSVDSGRVHGELFF.